One and the same sample provided the 10 T cell receptor beta chains below, sequenced in a study of blood T cell repertoires in COVID-19. Clones were read by immunoSEQ multiplex PCR, and TCRdb kept only the in-frame ones, dropping some. The sample holds hundreds of thousands of clones, around 89% seen once. Source material: PBMCs or T cells enriched from blood (not recorded which). The receptors here all came from a woman younger than 30 with acute COVID-19.

This chain uses TRBV28 with TRBJ2-1; 7 nucleotides agree with TRBD2. V lost 6 bases and J lost 5; bases outside the gene matches: 25. CDR3 length equals 20 residues. Germline CDR1 reads MDHEN; CDR2 reads SYDVKM. The CDR3 DNA sequence: TGTGCCAGCAGGCAACCCGTGCGGATGACGGGGGGTTGGGTACACAATGAGCAGTTCTTC. It is translated as CASRQPVRMTGGWVHNEQFF.

The rearrangement joins TRBV24-1 to TRBJ2-3; 9 positions match TRBD1. The CDR3 covers 15 residues. The V segment lost 5 bases and the J segment 0 bases; nucleotides outside the gene matches: 2. The germline V gene encodes CDR1 KGHDR and CDR2 SFDVKD. The CDR3 here is CATSAGQGSTDTQYF. The CDR3 region has the DNA TGTGCCACCAGTGCGGGACAGGGAAGCACAGATACGCAGTATTTT.

The chain combines TRBV7-8 with TRBJ1-5; maybe TRBD1 (6 bases). CDR1 SGHVS and CDR2 FQNEAQ come from the germline V gene. The CDR3 consists of 18 residues. Trimming took off 0 bases at V and 0 bases at J, with 15 bases between the two ends. CDR3 DNA: TGTGCCAGCAGCTTAGCCAAGGACAGCCGATATAGCAATCAGCCCCAGCATTTT. Amino acid sequence: CASSLAKDSRYSNQPQHF. Using reference TRBV7-8 and TRBJ1-5 for the parts outside the CDR3, the full variable domain is GAGVSQSPRYKVAKRGQDVALRCDPISGHVSLFWYQQALGQGPEFLTYFQNEAQLDKSGLPSDRFFAERPEGSVSTLKIQRTQQEDSAVYLCASSLAKDSRYSNQPQHFGDGTRLSIL.

V is TRBV30 and J is TRBJ1-1; possible D gene TRBD1, 6 bases. This CDR3 is 13 amino acids long. The V gene lost 2 bases and the J gene lost 1 base, with 8 bases spanning the gap. Germline CDR1 reads GTSNPN; CDR2 reads SVGIG (reference sequence). Here the CDR3 reads CAWSRQENTEAFF. The CDR3 DNA reads TGTGCCTGGAGTAGACAGGAGAACACTGAAGCTTTCTTT.

The chain couples TRBV27 to TRBJ2-3; no clear D. V was pared by 6 bases and J by 6 bases, with 16 bases between. In germline, CDR1 is MNHEY, CDR2 SMNVEV (reference sequence). CDR3 size: 14 residues. The CDR3 loop reads CASSPPAGGDTQYF. CDR3 nucleotides: TGTGCCAGCAGCCCTCCCGCAGGTGGCGATACGCAGTATTTT.

V usage is TRBV19 and J usage is TRBJ1-2; TRBD1 matches 7 bases. J lost 8 bases, V lost 8 bases, and 8 bases had no gene match. The CDR3 spans 12 residues. Germline-derived CDR1 and CDR2 are LNHDA and SQIVND (reference sequence). The CDR3 region is CASQAGTAGYTF. The CDR3 DNA is TGTGCCAGTCAAGCCGGGACAGCGGGCTACACCTTC.

This clone was counted only a few times. This chain uses TRBV5-5 with TRBJ1-4; the D is unclear. Germline CDR1 reads SGHKS; CDR2 reads YYEKEE (reference sequence). V lost 1 base and J lost 1, with 2 bases in between. The CDR3 has 13 amino acids. CDR3 coding DNA: TGTGCCAGCAGCTTGCTAACTAATGAAAAACTGTTTTTT. This translates into CASSLLTNEKLFF.

The genes are TRBV7-9 and TRBJ1-1, with D unclear. Trimming removed 5 bases from V and 4 bases from J, with 11 bases in between. This CDR3 is 13 amino acids long. Looked up from germline, CDR1 is SEHNR and CDR2 is FQNEAQ (reference sequence). The CDR3: CASSRLGSTEAFF. CDR3 sequence (DNA): TGTGCCAGCAGCCGCCTCGGGAGCACTGAAGCTTTCTTT.

This clone was recorded once. The chain employs TRBV10-3 and TRBJ2-1; 13 positions agree with TRBD2. This CDR3 is built from 14 residues. Germline loops: CDR1 ENHRY, CDR2 SYGVKD. V gave up 6 bases and J gave up 7 bases; unmatched junction bases: 3. The CDR3 loop is CAIRGTSGENEQFF. Written as DNA, the CDR3 is TGTGCCATCAGGGGGACTAGCGGGGAAAATGAGCAGTTCTTC.

Here the CDR3 DNA reads TGTGCCAGCAGCCCGGGACAGGGGAGTTATCAGCCCCAGCATTTT. Translated: CASSPGQGSYQPQHF. The chain employs TRBV7-9 and TRBJ1-5; 10 bases line up with TRBD1. The germline CDR1 and CDR2 sequences are SEHNR and FQNEAQ (reference sequence). Unmatched junction bases numbered 6, after V lost 5 bases and J lost 5 bases. CDR3 length: 15 residues.